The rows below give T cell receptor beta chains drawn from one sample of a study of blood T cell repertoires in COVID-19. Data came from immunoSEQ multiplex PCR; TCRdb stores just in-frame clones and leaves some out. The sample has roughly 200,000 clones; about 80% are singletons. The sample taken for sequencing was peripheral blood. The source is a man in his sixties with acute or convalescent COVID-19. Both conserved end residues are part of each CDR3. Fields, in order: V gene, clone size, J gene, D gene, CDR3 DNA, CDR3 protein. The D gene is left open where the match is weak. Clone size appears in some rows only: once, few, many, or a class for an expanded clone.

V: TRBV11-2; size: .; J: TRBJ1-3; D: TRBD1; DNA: TGTGCCAGCAGCTTAACAGGGGCGAGAGGAAACACCATATATTTT; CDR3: CASSLTGARGNTIYF
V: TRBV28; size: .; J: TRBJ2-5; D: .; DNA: TGTGCCAGCTGCTCCCACCAGGGTGAGACCCAGTACTTC; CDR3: CASCSHQGETQYF
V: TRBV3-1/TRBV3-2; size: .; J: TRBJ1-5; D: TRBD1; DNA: TGTGCCAGCAGCCAAGATTGGACAGGGCCCCAGCATTTT; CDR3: CASSQDWTGPQHF
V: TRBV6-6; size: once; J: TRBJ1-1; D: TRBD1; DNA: TGTGCCAGCAGTCTGGGACAGGTTTGGGGCACTGAAGCTTTCTTT; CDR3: CASSLGQVWGTEAFF
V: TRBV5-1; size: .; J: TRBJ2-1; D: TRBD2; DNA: TGCGCCAGCAGCTCCTTAGCGGGGGTCTCCTACAATGAGCAGTTCTTC; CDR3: CASSSLAGVSYNEQFF
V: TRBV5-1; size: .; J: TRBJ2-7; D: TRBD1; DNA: TGCGCCAGCAGCTTGGGGGCAGGGGGCGTTCTAAACGAGCAGTACTTC; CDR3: CASSLGAGGVLNEQYF
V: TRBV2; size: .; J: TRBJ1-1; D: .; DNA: TGTGCCAGCAGGCACAGTCCGAACACTGAAGCTTTCTTT; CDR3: CASRHSPNTEAFF
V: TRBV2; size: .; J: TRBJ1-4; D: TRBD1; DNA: TGTGCCAGCAGAGAACAGGGGATAAGTGAAAAACTGTTTTTT; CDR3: CASREQGISEKLFF
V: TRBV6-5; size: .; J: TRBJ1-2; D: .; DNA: TGTGCCAGCAGCACGAACACGGGTGGCTACACCTTC; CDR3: CASSTNTGGYTF
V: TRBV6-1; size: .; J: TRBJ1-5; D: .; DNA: TGTGCCAGCAGTGAATCCCCTACAGGCTATAGCAATCAGCCCCAGCATTTT; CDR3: CASSESPTGYSNQPQHF
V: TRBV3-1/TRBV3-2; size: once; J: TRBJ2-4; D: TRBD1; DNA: TGTGCCAGCAGCCAAGATCCCGACAGGGGGCGAGGGCACATTCAGTACTTC; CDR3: CASSQDPDRGRGHIQYF
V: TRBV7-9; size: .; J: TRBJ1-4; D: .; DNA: TGTGCCAGCAGGCGACAGGAGAGGAATGAAAAACTGTTTTTT; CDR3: CASRRQERNEKLFF
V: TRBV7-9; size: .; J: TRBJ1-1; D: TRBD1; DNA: TGTGCCAGCAGCTTAGGGACAGGCGGGGCGAACACTGAAGCTTTCTTT; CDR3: CASSLGTGGANTEAFF
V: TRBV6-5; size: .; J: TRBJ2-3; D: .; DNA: TGTGCCAGCAGTTACTCTTCCAGGCCTAGCACAGATACGCAGTATTTT; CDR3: CASSYSSRPSTDTQYF
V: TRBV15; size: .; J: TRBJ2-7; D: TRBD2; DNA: TGTGCCACCAGCAGCCCGGGAGGCAACTACGAGCAGTACTTC; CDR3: CATSSPGGNYEQYF
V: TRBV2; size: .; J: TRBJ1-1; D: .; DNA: TGTGCCAGCAGTGCTGGACAAGAGAACACTGAAGCTTTCTTT; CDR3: CASSAGQENTEAFF
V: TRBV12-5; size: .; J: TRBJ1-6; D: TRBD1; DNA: TGTGCTAGTGCTTTCGGGACAGGGTCACCCCTCCACTTT; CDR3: CASAFGTGSPLHF
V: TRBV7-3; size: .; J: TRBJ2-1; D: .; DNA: TGTGCCAGCAGCTTAAGCAGGATGGATGAGCAGTTCTTC; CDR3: CASSLSRMDEQFF
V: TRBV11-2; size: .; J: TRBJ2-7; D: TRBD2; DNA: TGTGCCAGCAGCTTAGCCTCTAGCGGGAGCTCCTACGAGCAGTACTTC; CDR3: CASSLASSGSSYEQYF
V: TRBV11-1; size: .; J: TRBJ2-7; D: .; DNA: TGTGCCAGCAGCTTATGGGGCTCCTCCTACGAGCAGTACTTC; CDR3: CASSLWGSSYEQYF